Included here is one T cell receptor beta chain sequence, with context. Produced via immunoSEQ multiplex PCR; TCRdb's table is partial and in-frame only. The table has 250,000 to 400,000 clones, 85% seen once. Exposed study participants had met a COVID-19 case within 2 weeks before entry. This specimen belongs to a study of blood T cell repertoires in COVID-19. Germline V CDR1 and CDR2: SGHAT, FQNNGV. V trimming: 7 bases; J trimming: 3 bases; junction bases outside the gene matches: 6. This CDR3 spans 13 amino acids. The chain is built from TRBV11-2 and TRBJ2-7, with 7 bases lining up with TRBD1. The receptor's source is a woman aged 30 to 39 who had been exposed to COVID-19. Sequencing was performed on PBMCs or T cells enriched from blood (not recorded which). Written as DNA, the CDR3 is TGTGCCAGCACACTACAGGGGTACTACGAGCAGTACTTC. Translation gives CASTLQGYYEQYF.